This T cell receptor beta chain derives from a study of T cell responses to AZD1222 COVID-19 vaccine. Study-level points and caveats: Females made up more of the donors, who were largely white British, and clonal diversity may have come out too low. Baseline seropositivity occurred in only 5 to 7 AZD1222 recipients. Across spike, vaccine-associated CD4 TCRs were found, dominant at 160-218 and 743-854.

Looked up from germline, CDR1 is SGHTA and CDR2 is FQGTGA. This CDR3 is 14 amino acids long. J lost 1 base, V lost 1 base, and 1 base had no gene match. Data came from immunoSEQ multiplex PCR; TCRdb stores just in-frame clones and leaves some out. The sample gives more than 80,000 clones, approximately 85% of which show up once; roughly 3.6% is in the top ten. Second-dose groups at about 4 or about 12 weeks were pooled. This clone has a single count. The antigen is unknown. The gene calls are TRBV7-3 and TRBJ2-7; 7 bases align to TRBD2. This material consisted of peripheral blood, taken 28 days after the second AZD1222 dose. The origin of this receptor is an adult who received the AZD1222 COVID-19 vaccine. CDR3 loop: CASSLSGRSYEQYF. CDR3 nucleotide sequence: TGTGCCAGCAGCTTAAGCGGGAGATCCTACGAGCAGTACTTC.